One and the same sample provided the 27 T cell receptor beta chains below, sequenced in a study of blood T cell repertoires in COVID-19. The table came from immunoSEQ multiplex PCR; TCRdb's copy has only in-frame clones and leaves some out. The repertoire includes 310,000 or so clones, 86% of them detected once, and 10% sits in the top ten. The sample comprised PBMCs or T cells enriched from blood (not recorded which). Receptors were obtained from a woman aged 18-30 years who had recovered from COVID-19.

The V call is TRBV5-4, the J call TRBJ2-1; 7 bases match TRBD2. This CDR3 contains 17 residues. Trimming at V came to 3 bases and at J to 9 bases, leaving 18 bases not matched to a gene. Germline V gene lookup returns CDR1 SGHNT and CDR2 YYREEE (reference sequence). The CDR3 coding sequence is TGTGCCAGCAGCTCCGACAATAAGCGGGAAAGGGAGATTGAGCAGTTCTTC. Encoded protein: CASSSDNKREREIEQFF.

This clone was seen only once. The chain uses TRBV21-1 and TRBJ1-1. TRBV21-1 is a known pseudogene. This CDR3 region has 12 residues. This CDR3 reads CASRDYSTEAFF. For the CDR3, the DNA is TGTGCCAGCCGGGATTACAGCACTGAAGCTTTCTTT.

The rearrangement joins TRBV11-2 to TRBJ2-5; possibly TRBD1 for D (5 bases). The CDR3 totals 13 residues. With 0 bases removed from V and 4 bases from J, the gap between germline ends came to 6 bases. Germline V gives CDR1 SGHAT, CDR2 FQNNGV. CDR3 residues: CASSLDRAETQYF. The CDR3 bases are TGTGCCAGCAGCTTAGACAGGGCAGAGACCCAGTACTTC.

The J gene is TRBJ2-1, the V gene TRBV19, with 8 bases fitting TRBD2. CDR1 is LNHDA, CDR2 SQIVND, per germline (reference sequence). The CDR3 spans 14 residues. J lost 7 bases, V lost 4 bases, and 6 bases had no gene match. As DNA, the CDR3 is TGTGCCAGTAGTACCAGCGGGAGTAGGAATGAGCAGTTCTTC. It is translated as CASSTSGSRNEQFF.

The chain employs TRBV21-1 and TRBJ2-7; the D call TRBD2 from the table was never checked on the DNA. TRBV21-1 is a pseudogene locus. CDR3 length equals 15 residues. The CDR3, as DNA: TGTGCCAGCAGCAAGTCTAGGACTCGAACCGGGGAGCAGTACTTC. It is translated as CASSKSRTRTGEQYF.

J is TRBJ1-1 and V is TRBV30, with 7 bases aligning to TRBD1. The CDR3 loop spans 14 amino acids. Unmatched junction bases numbered 5, after V lost 4 bases and J lost 0 bases. The germline CDR1 and CDR2 sequences are GTSNPN and SVGIG (reference sequence). The CDR3 nucleotides read TGTGCCTGGAATCCCGGGACAGTGAACACTGAAGCTTTCTTT. Translating gives CAWNPGTVNTEAFF.

The V call is TRBV4-2, the J call TRBJ1-5; no reliable D call. The CDR3 consists of 17 residues. The V end lost 0 bases, the J end lost 5 bases, and 17 bases lay between the germline ends. Germline V lookup: CDR1 LGHNA, CDR2 YNFKEQ. CDR3 residues: CASSQESAAAIHQPQHF. As DNA, the CDR3 is TGTGCCAGCAGCCAAGAGTCCGCGGCGGCAATTCATCAGCCCCAGCATTTT.

The chain combines TRBV9 with TRBJ1-2; 9 bases are shared with TRBD1. Germline loops: CDR1 SGDLS, CDR2 YYNGEE. The trim removed 4 bases at V and 3 bases at J, leaving 7 bases unmatched. CDR3 length equals 15 residues. In nucleotides, the CDR3 is TGTGCCAGCAGCCCTACAGGGGGCCTGGACTATGGCTACACCTTC. It encodes CASSPTGGLDYGYTF.

This chain links TRBV6-1 with TRBJ2-5; 9 positions match TRBD1. The CDR3 is made up of 15 amino acids. With V trimmed by 3 bases and J by 1 base, 3 bases remained unmatched. Germline V gene sequence: CDR1 MNHNS, CDR2 SASEGT. Here the CDR3 DNA reads TGTGCCAGCAGTGAGACAGGGGGGCCCCAAGAGACCCAGTACTTC. Its protein product is CASSETGGPQETQYF.

This rearrangement joins TRBV2 to TRBJ2-7; 11 nucleotides agree with TRBD1. The CDR3 spans 14 residues. V shed 4 bases and J 6 bases; nucleotides not matched to a gene: 5. From germline, CDR1 is SNHLY and CDR2 FYNNEI. DNA of the CDR3: TGTGCCAGCAGTGCCAGGACAGGGGGCCCCGAGCAGTACTTC. It is translated as CASSARTGGPEQYF.

This clone was detected once. V and J are TRBV6-6 and TRBJ2-1; 7 bases fit TRBD1. Germline lookup yields CDR1 MNHNY and CDR2 SVGAGI (reference sequence). With V trimmed by 5 bases and J by 4 bases, 5 bases remained unmatched. CDR3 length: 14 amino acids. The chain's CDR3 is CASSPGDSYNEQFF. The CDR3 bases are TGTGCCAGCAGTCCTGGGGACAGTTACAATGAGCAGTTCTTC.

The chain employs TRBV19 and TRBJ1-2; D not certain. Trimming pared 0 bases from V and 4 bases from J, leaving 9 bases between. This CDR3 region has 14 residues. Germline CDR1 reads LNHDA; CDR2 reads SQIVND (reference sequence). The CDR3 spells CASSIDFPSYGYTF. The CDR3 coding sequence is TGTGCCAGTAGTATAGATTTTCCCAGCTATGGCTACACCTTC.

This rearrangement joins TRBV7-9 to TRBJ1-1; no firm D call. The germline V and J ends were trimmed by 2 bases and 1 base, with 8 bases remaining between them. Germline CDR1 is SEHNR and CDR2 is FQNEAQ (reference sequence). The CDR3 contains 14 residues. The CDR3 DNA follows: TGTGCCAGCAGCTTAATGCAGGCGAACACTGAAGCTTTCTTT. Translation gives CASSLMQANTEAFF.

The rearrangement joins TRBV15 to TRBJ2-7; TRBD2 is a possible D gene (6 bases). V lost 3 bases to trimming and J lost 4 bases, with 19 bases between them. Germline V gene lookup returns CDR1 LNHNV and CDR2 YYDKDF (reference sequence). The CDR3 is made up of 16 amino acids. The CDR3 DNA reads as TGTGCCACCAGCAGTACCCCCCAGGGAAGCGGGTACGAGCAGTACTTC. Translation: CATSSTPQGSGYEQYF.

The gene calls are TRBV2 and TRBJ2-5; possibly TRBD2 for D (7 bases). Trimming shortened V by 6 bases and J by 7 bases, and 15 bases separated the two germline ends. The germline CDR1 and CDR2 sequences are SNHLY and FYNNEI. The CDR3 extends over 13 amino acids. The CDR3: CASRRGGAGTQYF. The DNA of the CDR3 is TGTGCCAGCAGGAGGGGGGGCGCAGGGACCCAGTACTTC.

The chain carries TRBV9 and TRBJ2-7; 8 bases fit TRBD2. CDR3 length: 16 residues. Germline V CDR1 and CDR2: SGDLS, YYNGEE. The V and J ends lost 4 bases and 0 bases, in that order; junction bases with no gene match: 9. For the CDR3, the DNA is TGTGCCAGCAGCAAAAATAGCGGGACTCGCTCCTACGAGCAGTACTTC. As protein: CASSKNSGTRSYEQYF.

This clone was picked up a small number of times. The chain employs TRBV5-1 and TRBJ2-3; D possibly corresponds to TRBD2 (5 bases). This CDR3 contains 20 residues. Trimming pared 1 base from V and 7 bases from J, leaving 31 bases between. Per germline, CDR1 SGHRS and CDR2 YFSETQ. The CDR3 sequence: CASSLSWTPKLGSKMNTQYF. In DNA, the CDR3 is TGCGCCAGCAGCTTGTCCTGGACTCCCAAGCTCGGATCTAAGATGAATACGCAGTATTTT.

The chain employs TRBV30 and TRBJ1-2, with D unresolved. The CDR3 runs 17 residues. Between the trimmed V and J ends, which lost 0 bases and 0 bases, there was a span of 17 bases. Germline V gives CDR1 GTSNPN, CDR2 SVGIG (reference sequence). The CDR3 here is CAWSVRVGGIPNYGYTF. The CDR3 nucleotides read TGTGCCTGGAGTGTACGAGTTGGCGGCATCCCTAACTATGGCTACACCTTC.

The sample holds one count of this clone. The chain uses TRBV6-5 and TRBJ2-2, with D possibly being TRBD1 (5 bases). Germline CDR1 is MNHEY and CDR2 is SVGAGI. This CDR3 has 14 residues. Trimming pared 4 bases from V and 2 bases from J, leaving 8 bases between. CDR3 amino acids: CASSLQGNTGELFF. CDR3 DNA sequence: TGTGCCAGCAGTTTGCAGGGCAACACCGGGGAGCTGTTTTTT.

The genes are TRBV7-9 and TRBJ1-2; TRBD1 matches 9 bases. V gave up 4 bases and J gave up 8 bases; unmatched junction bases: 5. CDR1 and CDR2 from the germline V gene are SEHNR and FQNEAQ (reference sequence). The CDR3 totals 13 residues. DNA of the CDR3: TGTGCCAGCAGCTCAGCTACAGGGGGCGGCTACACCTTC. Its translation: CASSSATGGGYTF.

The chain combines TRBV25-1 with TRBJ1-2; D perhaps matches TRBD1 (5 bases). In germline, CDR1 is MGHDK, CDR2 SYGVNS. The CDR3 length is 13 residues. CDR3 region: CASSGHLGYGYTF. CDR3 bases: TGTGCTAGCTCAGGGCATCTAGGCTATGGCTACACCTTC.

CDR3 bases: TGTGCCAGCAGCTTTAACGGTGAACAGCCCCAGCATTTT. Protein product: CASSFNGEQPQHF. The V gene is TRBV5-6, the J gene TRBJ1-5; D remains ambiguous. The CDR3 is made up of 13 amino acids. The germline V gene encodes CDR1 SGHDT and CDR2 YYEEEE. Trimming pared 2 bases from V and 7 bases from J, leaving 10 bases between.

The rearrangement links TRBV6-4 to TRBJ2-3, with 8 positions matching TRBD2. V was clipped by 2 bases and J by 7 bases; unmatched bases: 8. Germline V gene sequence: CDR1 MRHNA, CDR2 SNTAGT. This CDR3 has 15 residues. As DNA, the CDR3 is TGTGCCAGCAGTGACATGAGCGGGGGTGCGAATACGCAGTATTTT. It encodes CASSDMSGGANTQYF.

This sequence joins TRBV6-5 and TRBJ1-3, with 9 bases identical to TRBD1. The CDR3 sequence is 16 residues long. Germline V CDR1 and CDR2: MNHEY, SVGAGI. Germline trimming cut 3 bases from V and 0 bases from J; bases unmatched to any gene: 3. CDR3 in amino acids: CASSYGTGPSGNTIYF. CDR3 coding DNA: TGTGCCAGCAGTTATGGGACAGGGCCCTCTGGAAACACCATATATTTT.

The genes are TRBV11-2 and TRBJ2-7; TRBD2 aligns across 15 bases. CDR1 is SGHAT, CDR2 FQNNGV, per germline. J gave up 7 bases and V 1 base, and 8 bases lay outside the gene matches. The CDR3 has 17 amino acids. CDR3 loop: CASSLVSVGLAGGEQYF. The CDR3 region has the DNA TGTGCCAGCAGCTTAGTTAGTGTGGGACTAGCGGGAGGAGAGCAGTACTTC.

The gene calls are TRBV12-5 and TRBJ2-7, with D unresolved. The length of the CDR3 is 14 residues. Per the germline V gene, CDR1 is LGHNT and CDR2 is FRNRAP. Trimming removed 9 bases from V and 5 bases from J, with 20 bases in between. The chain's CDR3 is CASRVYRNDNEQYF. The CDR3 region has the DNA TGTGCTAGCCGAGTCTACAGAAACGACAACGAGCAGTACTTC.

This chain uses TRBV2 with TRBJ2-1; 7 bases match TRBD2. Germline loops: CDR1 SNHLY, CDR2 FYNNEI. The CDR3 sequence is 13 residues long. J lost 4 bases, V lost 8 bases, and 5 bases had no gene match. The chain's CDR3 is CASVAGVYNEQFF. In nucleotides, the CDR3 is TGTGCCAGCGTTGCGGGGGTATACAATGAGCAGTTCTTC.